The TCR beta chain under discussion was sequenced for a study of blood T cell repertoires in COVID-19. As for the study in general: Sample material is recorded as cDNA or gDNA derived from T cells, B-cell-depleted T cells, or PBMCs.

Trimming cost V 1 base and J 3 bases, with 10 bases left between them. Germline V CDR1 and CDR2: LGHNA, YNFKEQ. This CDR3 has 14 amino acids. Original analysis: Estimates of nucleated cell counts were drawn from the amplification of reference gene primers. Profiling relied on immunoSEQ multiplex PCR, and the TCRdb table lists in-frame clones only, not all of them. That table furnishes V, J and clone size, whereas the DNA furnished D and trimming. The data hold fewer than 50,000 clones, with approximately 87% observed a single time. The J gene is TRBJ2-7, the V gene TRBV4-2; TRBD1 is a possible D gene (7 bases). The TCR originated in a human donor in a cohort sampled during active COVID-19. Sequenced: peripheral blood. The CDR3 region has the DNA TGTGCCAGCAGCCAAGTCCAGGGGGGCTACGAGCAGTACTTC. It translates to CASSQVQGGYEQYF.